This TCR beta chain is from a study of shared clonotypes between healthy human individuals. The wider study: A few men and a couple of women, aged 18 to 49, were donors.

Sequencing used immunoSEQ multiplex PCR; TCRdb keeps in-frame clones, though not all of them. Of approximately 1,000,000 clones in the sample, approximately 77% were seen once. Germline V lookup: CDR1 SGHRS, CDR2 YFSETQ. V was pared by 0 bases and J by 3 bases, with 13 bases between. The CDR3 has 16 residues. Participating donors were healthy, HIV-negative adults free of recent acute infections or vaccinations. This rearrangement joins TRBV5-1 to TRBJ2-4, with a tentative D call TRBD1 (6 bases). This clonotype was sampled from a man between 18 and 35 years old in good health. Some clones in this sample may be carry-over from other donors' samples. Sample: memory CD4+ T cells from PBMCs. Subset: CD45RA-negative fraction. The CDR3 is CASSLGPQGGKNIQYF. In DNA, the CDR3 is TGCGCCAGCAGCTTGGGGCCCCAAGGGGGCAAAAACATTCAGTACTTC.